The T cell receptor beta chain under discussion was sequenced for a study of post-analysis software for immune sequencing data. General observations from the study: Those with multiple sclerosis, the patient group, showed significantly lower normalized Chao1 diversity than controls. When the samples were clustered directly with F measure, those that had been prepared in the same batch showed strong co-clustering. Comparison of patients with controls showed 5 or 6 TRBV segments more frequent in patients, TRBV5-6, TRBV5-1 and TRBV20-1 among them.

As to this clonotype: The target antigen is unknown.

Presence of unique molecular identifiers characterized the TCR beta cDNA libraries. T cells numbering about 1 to 10 million gave rise to around 500,000 cDNA molecules. TCRdb independently ran MiXCR on the PCR reads; one entry per CDR3 protein. This sample yields roughly 540,000 distinct CDR3 sequences, of which approximately 34% are seen a single time; 4.5% to 7.5% belongs to the top ten. Germline CDR1 and CDR2: SGHRS and YFSETQ. V lost 4 bases to trimming and J lost 5 bases; unmatched junction nucleotides: 7. The CDR3 sequence is 14 residues long. This rearrangement joins TRBV5-1 to TRBJ2-5; 8 bases line up with TRBD1. This TCR came from a girl under 18 with multiple sclerosis. Sequenced input: blood. Written as DNA, the CDR3 is TGCGCCAGCAGCGGAGGGACAGGAGCCGAGACCCAGTACTTC. Protein sequence: CASSGGTGAETQYF.